This TCR beta chain is drawn from a study of shared clonotypes between healthy human individuals (dated by TCRdb to the early 2020s). About the study as a whole: The cohort comprised a couple of women and a few men aged 18 to 49 years. To estimate repertoire size and how much clonotype sharing occurs between individuals, the study deeply sequenced the blood TCR repertoires of about 5 healthy adults. To increase sequencing depth and limit assay-specific biases, TCR repertoire library preparation and sequencing were carried out by different laboratories using diverse techniques. Leukapheresis yielded between about 0.85 and 10 billion PBMCs per donor. General findings and caveats noted by the study authors: Because the study included only a small number of donors, the genetic and exposure-history diversity represented was limited. Pairwise subsampling indicated that sequencing depth was expected to affect the degree of clonotype sharing among donors. Sampling was limited to blood, and TCR repertoires in tissue likely differ from TCR repertoires in blood.

Using the deep immunoSEQ assay, TCR CDR3 regions were amplified from genomic DNA by multiplex PCR. Genomic DNA extracted from each cell subset was distributed evenly over all wells of several immunoSEQ 96-well plates, and each plate served as one replicate. For unsorted PBMC, 250 to 300 ng of genomic DNA, equivalent to about 32,000 T cell genomes, went into each replicate PCR. Ten immunoSEQ deep assay plates were used to sequence unsorted PBMC genomic DNA. Purified libraries were quantified with a Qubit 3.0 fluorometer, sized on a Bioanalyzer 2100, and re-quantified with the KAPA Library Quantification kit. Each immunoSEQ 96-well plate was sequenced on its own single-read 150-cycle Illumina NextSeq 550 flow cell. Under the source paper's analysis protocol: The immunoSEQ output contained only junctional sequences without quality scores, so filtering could not match that applied to full-length reads. To assign V/J genes and CDR3, sequences were annotated using PyIR, a Python wrapper for IgBLAST v1.9, with IMGT germline references. Reads with weak V/J assignments (E-value above 1e-6), missing CDR3, stop codons, out-of-frame junctions, or ambiguous translated residues were removed. A V3J clonotype was defined by an identical inferred V gene, J gene, and CDR3 amino acid sequence. The percentage overlap between two repertoires was calculated by dividing the number of shared unique clonotypes by the size of the smaller repertoire. Repertoire richness was assessed with RTK rarefaction, the Chao1 estimator, and Recon v2.1 estimates of unobserved clonotypes. Held by TCRdb, this immuneACCESS table contains in-frame sequences only and omits some clones. Under half of the omission traces to an unresolved V gene where checked; the cause of the rest is unknown. D and trimming come from the DNA, and the V and J calls and clone size come from that table. The sample includes a few hundred thousand clones, with around 77% observed a single time. The ten largest clones take up 12% of the sample.

From the cysteine through the phenylalanine, the CDR3 covers 14 amino acids. Just the 42-base CDR3 DNA is kept, in frame starting at base 1. CDR1 is given as WSHSY and CDR2 as SAAADI, both from the germline V gene. With regard to this clone: The specificity of this receptor is unknown. A far larger clone is a single base away, which makes a read error likely. The identical CDR3 is also encoded by other nucleotide sequences in the sample.

The donors were healthy, HIV-negative adults with no recently reported acute infections or vaccinations. Every donor was a Caucasian adult residing in Nashville, Tennessee, USA. For unsorted samples, approximately 84 million PBMCs were counted, and genomic DNA was extracted using the QIAamp DNA Blood Mini kit. Blood was collected by leukapheresis, and PBMCs were isolated by Ficoll-Histopaque density gradient centrifugation and then cryopreserved in liquid nitrogen vapor phase. The chain was built from TRBV10-2 and TRBJ1-1, with the identity of the D gene unclear. The sequencing sample was made of PBMCs. The receptor comes from a woman in her thirties or forties in good health. Some clones in this sample may be carry-over from other donors' samples. The CDR3 here reads CASSVNYVNTEAFF. The DNA is TGCGCCAGTAGTGTCAACTACGTGAACACTGAAGCTTTCTTT.